A single sample is the source of the 30 T cell receptor beta chains below, sequenced in a study of blood T cell repertoires in COVID-19. Repertoires were generated with immunoSEQ multiplex PCR, while TCRdb's copy carries only in-frame clones and drops some. Among about 330,000 clones listed, 87% were seen once. Sequencing was done on a sample of PBMCs or T cells enriched from blood (not recorded which). These TCRs come from a woman in her twenties or thirties who had recovered from COVID-19.

This clone appeared many times. This sequence joins TRBV4-1 and TRBJ2-7; maybe TRBD1 (5 bases). The germline gives CDR1 MGHRA, CDR2 YSYEKL. This CDR3 region has 14 residues. The V end was cut by 4 bases, the J end by 2 bases, with 12 bases between. DNA for the CDR3: TGCGCCAGCAGCCTCGGACACCAGACCTACGAGCAGTACTTC. This gives the protein CASSLGHQTYEQYF.

This rearrangement joins TRBV13 to TRBJ2-7, with a tentative D call TRBD1 (6 bases). V was pared by 1 base and J by 2 bases, with 15 bases between. The CDR3 extends over 16 amino acids. Germline CDR1 reads PRHDT; CDR2 reads FYEKMQ (reference sequence). CDR3 in amino acids: CASSLVQGNLAYEQYF. The CDR3 DNA is TGTGCCAGCAGCTTAGTCCAGGGGAATTTGGCCTACGAGCAGTACTTC.

This chain links TRBV25-1 with TRBJ2-3, with D possibly matching TRBD2 (5 bases). V lost 2 bases to trimming and J lost 5 bases, with 14 bases between them. The CDR3 runs 15 residues. Per the germline V gene, CDR1 is MGHDK and CDR2 is SYGVNS. As DNA, the CDR3 is TGTGCCAGCAGTGAACGTCCCGGACTTGGAGATACGCAGTATTTT. Its translation: CASSERPGLGDTQYF.

The rearrangement links TRBV7-8 to TRBJ2-1, with TRBD2 matching 8 bases. CDR1 and CDR2 (germline): SGHVS, FQNEAQ. The CDR3 has 16 amino acids. The V and J ends lost 5 bases and 2 bases, in that order; junction bases with no gene match: 8. The CDR3 bases are TGTGCCAGCAGCACCTTTAGCGGGGAAACCTACAATGAGCAGTTCTTC. Amino acid sequence: CASSTFSGETYNEQFF. Combining the CDR3 with reference TRBV7-8 and TRBJ2-1 gives the whole variable domain GAGVSQSPRYKVAKRGQDVALRCDPISGHVSLFWYQQALGQGPEFLTYFQNEAQLDKSGLPSDRFFAERPEGSVSTLKIQRTQQEDSAVYLCASSTFSGETYNEQFFGPGTRLTVL.

CDR3 protein: CASRSGTAGYTF. Here the CDR3 DNA reads TGTGCCAGCAGATCCGGGACAGCTGGCTACACCTTC. The V call is TRBV25-1, the J call TRBJ1-2, with 7 bases matching TRBD1. The CDR3 has 12 residues. V lost 6 bases and J lost 7; bases outside the gene matches: 5. Germline loops: CDR1 MGHDK, CDR2 SYGVNS.

V gene TRBV19 combines with J gene TRBJ2-7; 12 bases are a match to TRBD2. J gave up 0 bases and V 3 bases, and 6 bases lay outside the gene matches. The CDR3 spans 17 residues. Germline V gene sequence: CDR1 LNHDA, CDR2 SQIVND (reference sequence). The chain's CDR3 is CASSMTSGGLSSYEQYF. Written as DNA, the CDR3 is TGTGCCAGTAGTATGACTAGCGGGGGCTTGAGCTCCTACGAGCAGTACTTC.

In this sample, this clone turned up once. The gene calls are TRBV6-2 or TRBV6-3 and TRBJ1-5, with D perhaps TRBD1 (5 bases). The V and J ends lost 5 bases and 7 bases respectively, with 12 bases between them. CDR1 is MNHEY, CDR2 SVGEGT, per germline. The CDR3 totals 13 residues. CDR3 DNA sequence: TGTGCCAGCAGTGCAGGGTTAGGGCAGCCCCAGCATTTT. Translation: CASSAGLGQPQHF.

The genes are TRBV4-3 and TRBJ1-2, with D perhaps TRBD1 (6 bases). Germline loops: CDR1 LGHNA, CDR2 YSLEER. The CDR3 covers 16 residues. V lost 0 bases, J lost 1 base, and 12 bases lay in between. The CDR3 DNA sequence: TGCGCCAGCAGCCAAGACTACAGGGAGATTAACTATGGCTACACCTTC. It specifies CASSQDYREINYGYTF.

V usage is TRBV19 and J usage is TRBJ1-2; D possibly corresponds to TRBD1 (5 bases). The V end was cut by 4 bases, the J end by 6 bases, with 27 bases between. Germline V gives CDR1 LNHDA, CDR2 SQIVND (reference sequence). The CDR3 has 18 residues. The chain's CDR3 is CASSTGLLQRVEGNGYTF. CDR3 coding DNA: TGTGCCAGTAGTACGGGACTCTTGCAGAGGGTCGAGGGGAATGGCTACACCTTC.

The J gene is TRBJ2-1, the V gene TRBV7-7; 13 bases line up with TRBD2. This CDR3 contains 15 residues. In germline, CDR1 is SSHAT, CDR2 FNYEAQ (reference sequence). J lost 8 bases, V lost 5 bases, and 6 bases had no gene match. The CDR3 nucleotides read TGTGCCAGCAGCAGACTAGCGGGGGGTCAGGATGAGCAGTTCTTC. Translating gives CASSRLAGGQDEQFF.

The chain uses TRBV19 and TRBJ2-7; 8 nucleotides agree with TRBD1. CDR3 size: 15 residues. CDR1 and CDR2 from the germline V gene are LNHDA and SQIVND (reference sequence). V lost 10 bases, J lost 4 bases, and 15 bases stayed unmatched. The CDR3 sequence: CATTPGQGVTYEQYF. Written as DNA, the CDR3 is TGTGCCACTACGCCCGGACAGGGCGTTACGTACGAGCAGTACTTC.

In nucleotides, the CDR3 is TGTGCCAGCCTTTGGGGGACAACGAAACCCCTCCACTTT. Translated: CASLWGTTKPLHF. The rearrangement links TRBV2 to TRBJ1-6; tentative D call: TRBD1 (6 bases). Germline-derived CDR1 and CDR2 are SNHLY and FYNNEI. The germline V and J ends were trimmed by 8 bases and 12 bases, with 17 bases remaining between them. This CDR3 spans 13 amino acids. The variable domain in full, completed from reference TRBV2 and TRBJ1-6, reads EPEVTQTPSHQVTQMGQEVILRCVPISNHLYFYWYRQILGQKVEFLVSFYNNEISEKSEIFDDQFSVERPDGSNFTLKIRSTKLEDSAMYFCASLWGTTKPLHFGNGTRLTVT.

The V call is TRBV7-9, the J call TRBJ1-5, with D possibly matching TRBD1 (5 bases). The CDR3 has 13 residues. Germline V gene sequence: CDR1 SEHNR, CDR2 FQNEAQ (reference sequence). Trimming cost V 5 bases and J 6 bases, with 11 bases left between them. CDR3 protein: CASSPGGSQPQHF. CDR3 nucleotides: TGTGCCAGCAGCCCCGGGGGAAGTCAGCCCCAGCATTTT.

The rearrangement uses TRBV7-9 and TRBJ1-4; D remains unclear. This CDR3 contains 12 residues. V was cut by 6 bases and J by 5 bases, with 7 bases left in between. Germline V gene lookup returns CDR1 SEHNR and CDR2 FQNEAQ (reference sequence). CDR3 region: CASRRRNEKLFF. CDR3 nucleotide sequence: TGTGCCAGCAGGAGGAGGAATGAAAAACTGTTTTTT.

The chain joins TRBV19 to TRBJ1-5, with 7 positions matching TRBD1. The CDR3 has 15 residues. V trimming: 3 bases; J trimming: 5 bases; junction bases outside the gene matches: 7. Germline-derived CDR1 and CDR2 are LNHDA and SQIVND (reference sequence). The CDR3 loop reads CASSMLVRGDQPQHF. The CDR3 DNA is TGTGCCAGTAGTATGTTGGTCAGGGGGGATCAGCCCCAGCATTTT.

The genes are TRBV9 and TRBJ1-2; 7 bases fit TRBD1. Germline assignment: CDR1 SGDLS and CDR2 YYNGEE. V shed 3 bases and J 2 bases; nucleotides not matched to a gene: 13. This CDR3 region has 17 residues. CDR3 bases: TGTGCCAGCAGCGCGCCAAGCCGACAGGGCCAAAACTATGGCTACACCTTC. It specifies CASSAPSRQGQNYGYTF. Full variable domain (rest looked up from reference TRBV9 and TRBJ1-2): DSGVTQTPKHLITATGQRVTLRCSPRSGDLSVYWYQQSLDQGLQFLIQYYNGEERAKGNILERFSAQQFPDLHSELNLSSLELGDSALYFCASSAPSRQGQNYGYTFGSGTRLTVV.

The chain links TRBV15 to TRBJ1-6; 8 bases agree with TRBD1. Germline CDR1 LNHNV, CDR2 YYDKDF (reference sequence). With 0 bases clipped from V and 4 bases from J, the junction kept 2 bases outside the gene matches. The CDR3 runs to 16 residues. The CDR3: CATSREDREYNSPLHF. The CDR3 DNA is TGTGCCACCAGCAGAGAGGACAGGGAATATAATTCACCCCTCCACTTT.

The CDR3 coding sequence is TGTGCCAGCAGCTATGGACAGGGGGACACCGGGGAGCTGTTTTTT. Protein: CASSYGQGDTGELFF. The chain carries TRBV3-1 (or the pseudogene TRBV3-2) and TRBJ2-2, with TRBD1 matching 10 bases. The ends lost 5 bases at V and 3 bases at J; junction bases unmatched: 3. Germline V gene sequence: CDR1 LGHDT, CDR2 YNNKEL (reference sequence). This CDR3 is 15 amino acids long.

The chain combines TRBV29-1 with TRBJ2-7, with D perhaps TRBD1 (7 bases). Germline V lookup: CDR1 SQVTM, CDR2 ANQGSEA. The CDR3 loop spans 14 amino acids. Trimming removed 5 bases from V and 4 bases from J, with 18 bases in between. CDR3 residues: CSVRTQGGRYEQYF. CDR3 in DNA: TGCAGCGTTCGGACCCAGGGGGGTCGATACGAGCAGTACTTC.

The chain uses TRBV3-1 (or the pseudogene TRBV3-2) and TRBJ2-3; D uncertain. The germline V gene encodes CDR1 LGHDT and CDR2 YNNKEL (reference sequence). Trimming removed 3 bases from V and 2 bases from J, with 9 bases in between. This CDR3 spans 14 amino acids. The CDR3 protein is CASSHLSATDTQYF. The CDR3 nucleotides read TGTGCCAGCAGCCACCTATCCGCCACAGATACGCAGTATTTT.

The chain carries TRBV27 and TRBJ1-2; D possibly corresponds to TRBD1 (6 bases). Germline values: CDR1 MNHEY, CDR2 SMNVEV (reference sequence). Trimming cost V 5 bases and J 0 bases, with 13 bases left between them. This CDR3 contains 15 residues. For the CDR3, the DNA is TGTGCCAGCAGTGGCCGCTCAGGGGCTAACTATGGCTACACCTTC. This sequence encodes CASSGRSGANYGYTF.

This chain joins TRBV28 and TRBJ2-7; TRBD2 is a possible D gene (6 bases). Germline V gives CDR1 MDHEN, CDR2 SYDVKM. The CDR3 is 14 residues long. V lost 3 bases to trimming and J lost 5 bases, with 14 bases between them. The CDR3 loop reads CASSFSGGFNEQYF. CDR3 DNA sequence: TGTGCCAGCAGTTTTAGTGGGGGGTTCAACGAGCAGTACTTC.

This clone was detected only a few times. V is TRBV28 and J is TRBJ1-2; D is possibly TRBD1 (6 bases). Trimming took 6 bases from V and 6 from J, leaving 17 bases between them. The CDR3 is made up of 14 amino acids. Germline-derived CDR1 and CDR2 are MDHEN and SYDVKM. Here the CDR3 DNA reads TGTGCCAGCAGGGAAGGGGGTCAGGAACATGGCTACACCTTC. It codes for CASREGGQEHGYTF.

The CDR3 is CASSSRTGGAEDTEAFF. The CDR3 region has the DNA TGTGCCAGCAGCTCTCGGACAGGGGGCGCCGAGGACACTGAAGCTTTCTTT. This sequence joins TRBV9 and TRBJ1-1; the match to TRBD1 covers 11 bases. The germline CDR1 and CDR2 sequences are SGDLS and YYNGEE. V was clipped by 4 bases and J by 3 bases; unmatched bases: 11. The CDR3 covers 17 residues.

V is TRBV19 and J is TRBJ2-1; a weak D match, TRBD2 (6 bases). This CDR3 has 14 amino acids. V lost 7 bases and J lost 2, with 12 bases in between. Germline V gives CDR1 LNHDA, CDR2 SQIVND (reference sequence). CDR3 sequence (DNA): TGTGCCAGTACGCAGGGAGGAACCTACAATGAGCAGTTCTTC. Translating gives CASTQGGTYNEQFF.

The V gene is TRBV7-9, the J gene TRBJ1-3; D perhaps matches TRBD1 (6 bases). The CDR3 is 16 residues long. Trimming cost V 0 bases and J 4 bases, with 13 bases left between them. Germline CDR1 is SEHNR and CDR2 is FQNEAQ (reference sequence). CDR3 sequence reads: CASSLAFTGWGNTIYF. The CDR3 nucleotides read TGTGCCAGCAGCTTAGCGTTTACAGGGTGGGGAAACACCATATATTTT.

CDR3 protein: CASSVTVHTEAFF. CDR3 coding DNA: TGTGCCAGTAGTGTAACAGTTCACACTGAAGCTTTCTTT. The chain joins TRBV19 to TRBJ1-1; D is undetermined. V gave up 5 bases and J gave up 3 bases, with 10 bases separating them. Germline loops: CDR1 LNHDA, CDR2 SQIVND (reference sequence). The CDR3 extends over 13 amino acids. Filled out from reference TRBV19 and TRBJ1-1, the complete variable domain reads DGGITQSPKYLFRKEGQNVTLSCEQNLNHDAMYWYRQDPGQGLRLIYYSQIVNDFQKGDIAEGYSVSREKKESFPLTVTSAQKNPTAFYLCASSVTVHTEAFFGQGTRLTVV.

This chain connects TRBV27 to TRBJ2-5; TRBD1 matches at 8 bases. This CDR3 has 16 amino acids. The V and J ends lost 6 bases and 2 bases, in that order; junction bases with no gene match: 11. CDR1 and CDR2 (germline): MNHEY, SMNVEV (reference sequence). The CDR3 spells CASSPGQGFFQETQYF. CDR3 nucleotide sequence: TGTGCCAGCAGCCCCGGACAGGGTTTTTTTCAAGAGACCCAGTACTTC.

The chain couples TRBV7-9 to TRBJ2-4, with D possibly being TRBD2 (5 bases). This CDR3 is 15 amino acids long. V was shortened by 2 bases and J by 1 base, with 9 bases between the two germline ends. The V gene's germline CDR1 is SEHNR and CDR2 FQNEAQ (reference sequence). The CDR3 spells CASSLTGVAKNIQYF. The DNA of the CDR3 is TGTGCCAGCAGCTTAACCGGGGTGGCCAAAAACATTCAGTACTTC.

This chain joins TRBV29-1 and TRBJ1-3; D is unresolved. Trimming removed 4 bases from V and 0 bases from J, with 4 bases in between. This CDR3 has 12 amino acids. Per germline, CDR1 SQVTM and CDR2 ANQGSEA. Here the CDR3 reads CSVAVSGNTIYF. CDR3 nucleotide sequence: TGCAGCGTTGCCGTCTCTGGAAACACCATATATTTT.